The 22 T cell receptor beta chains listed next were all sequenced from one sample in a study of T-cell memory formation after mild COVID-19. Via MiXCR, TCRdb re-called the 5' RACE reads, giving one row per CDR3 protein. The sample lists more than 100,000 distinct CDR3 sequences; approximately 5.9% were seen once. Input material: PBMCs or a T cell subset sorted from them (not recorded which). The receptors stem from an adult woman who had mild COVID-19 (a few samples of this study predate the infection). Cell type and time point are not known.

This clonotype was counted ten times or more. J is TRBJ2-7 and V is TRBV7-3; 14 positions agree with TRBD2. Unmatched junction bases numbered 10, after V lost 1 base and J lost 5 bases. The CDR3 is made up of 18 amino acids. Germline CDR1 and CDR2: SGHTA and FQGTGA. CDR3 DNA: TGTGCCAGCAGCTTAAACCCGGGGACTAGCGGGAGTCTGCACGAGCAGTACTTC. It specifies CASSLNPGTSGSLHEQYF.

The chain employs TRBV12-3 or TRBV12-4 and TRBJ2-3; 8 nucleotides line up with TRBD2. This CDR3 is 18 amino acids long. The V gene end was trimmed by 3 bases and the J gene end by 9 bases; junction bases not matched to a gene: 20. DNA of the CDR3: TGTGCCAGCAGTTTGCGCCTAGCGGGCCACCTGAGCACAAGAACGCAGTATTTT. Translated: CASSLRLAGHLSTRTQYF.

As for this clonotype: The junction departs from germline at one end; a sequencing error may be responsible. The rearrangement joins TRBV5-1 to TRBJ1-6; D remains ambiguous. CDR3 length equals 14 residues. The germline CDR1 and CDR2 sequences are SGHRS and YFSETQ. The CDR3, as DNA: TGCGCCAGCAGCTTGGATGCCCATAAGTCACCCCTCCACTTT. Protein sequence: CASSLDAHKSPLHF.

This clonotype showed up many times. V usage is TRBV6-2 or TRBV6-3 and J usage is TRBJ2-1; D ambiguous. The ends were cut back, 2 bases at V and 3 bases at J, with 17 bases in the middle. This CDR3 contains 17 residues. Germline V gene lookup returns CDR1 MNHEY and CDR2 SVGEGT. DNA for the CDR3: TGTGCCAGCAGTTACGCCGTGGTCTCGGGCTACTACAATGAGCAGTTCTTC. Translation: CASSYAVVSGYYNEQFF.

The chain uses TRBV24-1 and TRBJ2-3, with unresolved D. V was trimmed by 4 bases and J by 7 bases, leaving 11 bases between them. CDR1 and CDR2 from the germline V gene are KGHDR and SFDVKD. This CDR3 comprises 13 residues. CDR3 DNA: TGTGCCACCAGTGAGGCAGCGAGATATACGCAGTATTTT. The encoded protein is CATSEAARYTQYF.

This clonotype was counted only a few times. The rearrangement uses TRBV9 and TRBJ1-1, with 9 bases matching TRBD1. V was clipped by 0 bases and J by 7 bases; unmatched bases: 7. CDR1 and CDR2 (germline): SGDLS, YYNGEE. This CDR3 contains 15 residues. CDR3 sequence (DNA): TGTGCCAGCAGCGTAGTGGGACAGGGATTAAGTGAAGCTTTCTTT. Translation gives CASSVVGQGLSEAFF.

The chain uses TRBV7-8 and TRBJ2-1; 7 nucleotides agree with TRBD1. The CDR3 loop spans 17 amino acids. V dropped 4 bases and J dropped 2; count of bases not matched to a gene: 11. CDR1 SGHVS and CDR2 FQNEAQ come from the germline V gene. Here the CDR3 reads CASSYPRRRGPYNEQFF. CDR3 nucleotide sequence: TGTGCCAGCAGCTACCCCAGACGTAGGGGGCCCTACAATGAGCAGTTCTTC.

In DNA, the CDR3 is TGCGCCAGCAGCACCTCAGGGGGCTCCTACAATGAGCAGTTCTTC. As protein: CASSTSGGSYNEQFF. This chain links TRBV5-1 with TRBJ2-1; 7 bases line up with TRBD1. Losses at the gene ends were 4 bases for V and 0 bases for J; bases not matched to a gene: 4. Per germline, CDR1 SGHRS and CDR2 YFSETQ. The CDR3 runs to 15 residues.

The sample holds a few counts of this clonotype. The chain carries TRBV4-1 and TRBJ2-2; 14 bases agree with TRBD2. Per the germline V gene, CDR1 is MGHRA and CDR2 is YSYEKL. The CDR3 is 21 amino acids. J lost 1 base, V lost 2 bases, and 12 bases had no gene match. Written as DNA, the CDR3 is TGCGCCAGCAGCCAACACGGTCTCCGGACTAGCGGGGGGAAGAACACCGGGGAGCTGTTTTTT. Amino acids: CASSQHGLRTSGGKNTGELFF.

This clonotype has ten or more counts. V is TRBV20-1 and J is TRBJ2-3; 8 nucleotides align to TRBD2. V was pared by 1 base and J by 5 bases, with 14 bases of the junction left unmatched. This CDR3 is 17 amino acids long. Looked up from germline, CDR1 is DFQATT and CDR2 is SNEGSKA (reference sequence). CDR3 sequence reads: CSARVLAGGVRRDTQYF. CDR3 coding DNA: TGCAGTGCTAGAGTACTGGCGGGGGGAGTACGCAGAGATACGCAGTATTTT.

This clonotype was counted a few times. The CDR3 coding sequence is TGTGCCAGCAGCTGGGACGGTGAGGTCTATGGCTACACCTTC. It is translated as CASSWDGEVYGYTF. The gene calls are TRBV7-9 and TRBJ1-2, with D perhaps TRBD1 (5 bases). V lost 4 bases and J lost 4, with 13 bases in between. Germline CDR1 reads SEHNR; CDR2 reads FQNEAQ (reference sequence). The CDR3 covers 14 residues.

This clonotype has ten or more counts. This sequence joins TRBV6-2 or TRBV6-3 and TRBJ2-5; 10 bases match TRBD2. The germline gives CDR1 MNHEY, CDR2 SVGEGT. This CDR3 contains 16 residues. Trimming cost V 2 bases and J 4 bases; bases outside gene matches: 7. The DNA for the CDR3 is TGTGCCAGCAGTTACGGATTAGCGGGAGGCAGAGAGACCCAGTACTTC. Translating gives CASSYGLAGGRETQYF.

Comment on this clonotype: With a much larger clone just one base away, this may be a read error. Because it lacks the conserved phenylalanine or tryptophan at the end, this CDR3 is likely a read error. The CDR3 DNA reads TGTGCCAGCAGCCCCTTAGACAGGGTGCACTATGGCTACACCTTA. Translated, it gives CASSPLDRVHYGYTL. The chain combines TRBV7-3 with TRBJ1-2; 7 bases fit TRBD1. Germline CDR1 reads SGHTA; CDR2 reads FQGTGA. The ends lost 5 bases at V and 3 bases at J; junction bases unmatched: 9. The CDR3 runs 15 residues.

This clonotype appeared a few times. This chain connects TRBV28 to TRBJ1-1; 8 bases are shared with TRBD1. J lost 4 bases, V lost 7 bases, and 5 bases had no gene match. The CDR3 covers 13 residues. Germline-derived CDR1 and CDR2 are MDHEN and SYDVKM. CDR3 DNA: TGTGCCAGCACCGACAGGGGAGGCACTGAAGCTTTCTTT. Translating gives CASTDRGGTEAFF.

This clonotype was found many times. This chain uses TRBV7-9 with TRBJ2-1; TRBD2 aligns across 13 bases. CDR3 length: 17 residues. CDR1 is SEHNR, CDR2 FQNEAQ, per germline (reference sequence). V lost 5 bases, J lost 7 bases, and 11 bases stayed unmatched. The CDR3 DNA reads TGTGCCAGCAGCATAAAAGGACTAGCGGGAGTAAGGAATGAGCAGTTCTTC. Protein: CASSIKGLAGVRNEQFF.

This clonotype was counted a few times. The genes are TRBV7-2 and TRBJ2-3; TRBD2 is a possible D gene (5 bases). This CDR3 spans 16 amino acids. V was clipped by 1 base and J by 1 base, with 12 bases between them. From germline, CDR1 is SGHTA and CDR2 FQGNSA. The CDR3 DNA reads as TGTGCCAGCAGCTTAGACTGGGTCGGGGGCACAGATACGCAGTATTTT. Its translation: CASSLDWVGGTDTQYF.

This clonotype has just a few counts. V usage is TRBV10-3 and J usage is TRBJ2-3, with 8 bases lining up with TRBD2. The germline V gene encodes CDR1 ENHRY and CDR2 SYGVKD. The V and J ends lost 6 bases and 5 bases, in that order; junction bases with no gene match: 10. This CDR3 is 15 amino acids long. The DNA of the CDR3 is TGTGCCATCAGCTACTCGGGGGGGCCAAAAGATACGCAGTATTTT. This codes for CAISYSGGPKDTQYF.

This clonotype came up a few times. CDR3 protein: CASSPQTSTNEKLFF. In nucleotides, the CDR3 is TGTGCCAGCAGCCCGCAGACTTCAACTAATGAAAAACTGTTTTTT. The chain has TRBV7-9 and TRBJ1-4; D gene uncertain. The CDR3 sequence is 15 residues long. Germline V CDR1 and CDR2: SEHNR, FQNEAQ (reference sequence). V lost 5 bases and J lost 0, with 10 bases in between.

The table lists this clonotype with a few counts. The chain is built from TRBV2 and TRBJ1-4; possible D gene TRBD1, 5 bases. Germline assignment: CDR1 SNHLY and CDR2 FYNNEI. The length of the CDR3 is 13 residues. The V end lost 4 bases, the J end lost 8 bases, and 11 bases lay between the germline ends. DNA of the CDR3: TGTGCCAGCAGTGCGGGACCGATCGAAAAACTGTTTTTT. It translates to CASSAGPIEKLFF.

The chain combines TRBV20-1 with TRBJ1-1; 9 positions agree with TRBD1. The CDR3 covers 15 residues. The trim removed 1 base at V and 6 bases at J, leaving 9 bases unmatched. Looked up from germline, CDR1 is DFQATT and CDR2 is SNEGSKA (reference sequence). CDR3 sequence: CSARGPGQGLPEAFF. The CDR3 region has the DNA TGCAGTGCTAGAGGTCCGGGACAGGGTCTCCCTGAAGCTTTCTTT.

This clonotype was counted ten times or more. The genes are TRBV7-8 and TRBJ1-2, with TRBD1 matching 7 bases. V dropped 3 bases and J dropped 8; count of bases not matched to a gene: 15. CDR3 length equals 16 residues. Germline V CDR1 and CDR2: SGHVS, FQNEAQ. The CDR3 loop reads CASSFPLPTGKKGYTF. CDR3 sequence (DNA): TGTGCCAGCAGCTTTCCCCTACCGACAGGGAAAAAAGGCTACACCTTC.

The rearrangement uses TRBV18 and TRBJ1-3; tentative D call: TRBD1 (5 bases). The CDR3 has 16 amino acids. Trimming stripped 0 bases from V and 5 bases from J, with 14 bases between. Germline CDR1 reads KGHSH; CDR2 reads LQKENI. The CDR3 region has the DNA TGTGCCAGCTCACCACCGAATTCGGGGGGTAGAAACACCATATATTTT. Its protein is CASSPPNSGGRNTIYF.